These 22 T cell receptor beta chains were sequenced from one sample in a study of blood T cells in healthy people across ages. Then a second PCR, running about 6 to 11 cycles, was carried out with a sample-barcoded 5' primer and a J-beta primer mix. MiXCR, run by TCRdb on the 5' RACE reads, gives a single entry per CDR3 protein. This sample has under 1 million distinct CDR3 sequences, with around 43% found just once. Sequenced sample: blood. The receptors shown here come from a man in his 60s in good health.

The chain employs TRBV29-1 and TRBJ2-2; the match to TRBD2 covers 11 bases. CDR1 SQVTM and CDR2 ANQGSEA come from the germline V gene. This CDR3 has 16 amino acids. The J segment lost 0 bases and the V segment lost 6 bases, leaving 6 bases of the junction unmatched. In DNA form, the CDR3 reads TGCAGCGTGGAACTACTAGCGGGGGCGAACACCGGGGAGCTGTTTTTT. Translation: CSVELLAGANTGELFF.

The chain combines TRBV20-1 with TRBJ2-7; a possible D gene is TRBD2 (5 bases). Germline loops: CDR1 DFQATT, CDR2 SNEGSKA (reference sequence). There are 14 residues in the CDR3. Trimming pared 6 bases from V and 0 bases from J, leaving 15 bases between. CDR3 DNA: TGCAGTGCCCGTTGGGAGCTAGCCTCCTACGAGCAGTACTTC. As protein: CSARWELASYEQYF.

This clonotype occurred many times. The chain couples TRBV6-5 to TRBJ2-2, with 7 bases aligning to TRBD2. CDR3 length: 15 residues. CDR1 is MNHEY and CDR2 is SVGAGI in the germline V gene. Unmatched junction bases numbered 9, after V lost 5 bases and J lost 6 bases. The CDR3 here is CASSHDNRGAGELFF. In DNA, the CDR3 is TGTGCCAGCAGTCACGACAACCGGGGGGCCGGGGAGCTGTTTTTT.

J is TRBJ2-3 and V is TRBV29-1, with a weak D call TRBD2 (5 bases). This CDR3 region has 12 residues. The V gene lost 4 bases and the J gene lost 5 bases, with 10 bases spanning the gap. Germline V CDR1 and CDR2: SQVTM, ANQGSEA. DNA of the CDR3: TGCAGCGTTGGGATCAGCGGAGATACGCAGTATTTT. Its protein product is CSVGISGDTQYF.

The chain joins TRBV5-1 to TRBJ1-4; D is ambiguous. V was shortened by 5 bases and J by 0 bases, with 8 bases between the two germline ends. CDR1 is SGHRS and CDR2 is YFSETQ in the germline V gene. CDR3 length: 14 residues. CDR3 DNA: TGCGCCAGCAGGTCCGGGACAACTAATGAAAAACTGTTTTTT. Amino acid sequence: CASRSGTTNEKLFF.

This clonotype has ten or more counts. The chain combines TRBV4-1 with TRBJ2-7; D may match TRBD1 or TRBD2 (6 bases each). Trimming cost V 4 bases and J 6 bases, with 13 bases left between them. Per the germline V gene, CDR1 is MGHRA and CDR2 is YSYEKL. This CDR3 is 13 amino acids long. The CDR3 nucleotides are TGCGCCAGCAGCCTCGAAAGGGGGGCCGAGCAGTACTTC. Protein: CASSLERGAEQYF.

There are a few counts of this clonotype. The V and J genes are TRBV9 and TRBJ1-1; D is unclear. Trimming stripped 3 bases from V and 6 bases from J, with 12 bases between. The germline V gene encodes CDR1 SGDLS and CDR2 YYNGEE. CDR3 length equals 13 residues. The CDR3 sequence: CASSAAPGAEAFF. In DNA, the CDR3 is TGTGCCAGCAGCGCCGCGCCCGGGGCTGAAGCTTTCTTT.

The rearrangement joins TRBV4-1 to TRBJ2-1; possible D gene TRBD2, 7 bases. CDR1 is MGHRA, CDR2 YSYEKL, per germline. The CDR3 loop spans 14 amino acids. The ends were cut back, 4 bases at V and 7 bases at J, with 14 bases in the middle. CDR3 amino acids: CASSPSGGLNEQFF. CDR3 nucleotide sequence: TGCGCCAGCAGCCCCTCCGGGGGGCTGAATGAGCAGTTCTTC.

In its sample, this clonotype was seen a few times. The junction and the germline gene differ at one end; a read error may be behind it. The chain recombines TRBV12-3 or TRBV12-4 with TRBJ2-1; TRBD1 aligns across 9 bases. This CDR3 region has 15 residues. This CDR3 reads CASRGQGMRANGQFF. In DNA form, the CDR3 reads TGTGCCAGCAGAGGACAGGGGATGAGGGCCAATGGGCAGTTCTTC.

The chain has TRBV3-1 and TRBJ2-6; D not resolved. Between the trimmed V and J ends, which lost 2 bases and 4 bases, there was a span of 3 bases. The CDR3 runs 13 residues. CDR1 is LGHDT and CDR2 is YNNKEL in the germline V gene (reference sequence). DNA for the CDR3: TGTGCCAGCAGCCAAAAAGGGGCCAACGTCCTGACTTTC. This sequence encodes CASSQKGANVLTF.

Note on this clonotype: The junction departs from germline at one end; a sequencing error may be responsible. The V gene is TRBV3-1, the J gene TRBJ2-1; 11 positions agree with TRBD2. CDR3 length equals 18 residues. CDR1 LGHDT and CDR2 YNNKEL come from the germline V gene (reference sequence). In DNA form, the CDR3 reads TGTGCCGGCAGCCCCCGCATAGCGGGGGGGCCGTCCTACAATGAGCAGTTCTTC. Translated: CAGSPRIAGGPSYNEQFF.

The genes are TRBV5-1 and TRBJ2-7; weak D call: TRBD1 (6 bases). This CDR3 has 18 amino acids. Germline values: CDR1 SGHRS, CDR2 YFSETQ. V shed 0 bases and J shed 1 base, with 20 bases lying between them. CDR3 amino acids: CASSLGLGAKQISYEQYF. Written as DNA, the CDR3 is TGCGCCAGCAGCTTGGGCCTGGGGGCGAAACAGATTTCCTACGAGCAGTACTTC.

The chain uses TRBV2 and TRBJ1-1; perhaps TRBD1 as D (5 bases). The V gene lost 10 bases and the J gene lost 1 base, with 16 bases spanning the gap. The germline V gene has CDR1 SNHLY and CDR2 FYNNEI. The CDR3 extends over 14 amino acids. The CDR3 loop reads CAISNRQKNTEAFF. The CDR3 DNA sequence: TGTGCCATCTCAAATAGACAGAAGAACACTGAAGCTTTCTTT.

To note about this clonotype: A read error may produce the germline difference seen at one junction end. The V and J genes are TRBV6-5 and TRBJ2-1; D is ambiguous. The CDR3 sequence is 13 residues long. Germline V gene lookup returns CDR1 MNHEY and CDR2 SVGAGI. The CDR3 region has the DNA TGTGCCAGCGGTTACGATTACGCCAATGAGCAGTTCTTC. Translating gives CASGYDYANEQFF.

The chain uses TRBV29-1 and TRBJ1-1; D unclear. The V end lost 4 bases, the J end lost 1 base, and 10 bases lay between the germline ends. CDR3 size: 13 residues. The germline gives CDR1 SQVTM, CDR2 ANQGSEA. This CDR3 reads CSVGWASNTEAFF. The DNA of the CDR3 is TGCAGCGTTGGTTGGGCTTCGAACACTGAAGCTTTCTTT. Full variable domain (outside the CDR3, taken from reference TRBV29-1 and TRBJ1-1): SAVISQKPSRDICQRGTSLTIQCQVDSQVTMMFWYRQQPGQSLTLIATANQGSEATYESGFVIDKFPISRPNLTFSTLTVSNMSPEDSSIYLCSVGWASNTEAFFGQGTRLTVV.

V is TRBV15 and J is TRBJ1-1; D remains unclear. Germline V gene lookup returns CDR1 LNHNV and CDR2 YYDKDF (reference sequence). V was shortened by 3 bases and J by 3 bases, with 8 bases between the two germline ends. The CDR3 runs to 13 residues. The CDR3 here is CATSRTLDTEAFF. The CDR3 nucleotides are TGTGCCACCAGCAGGACTCTTGACACTGAAGCTTTCTTT.

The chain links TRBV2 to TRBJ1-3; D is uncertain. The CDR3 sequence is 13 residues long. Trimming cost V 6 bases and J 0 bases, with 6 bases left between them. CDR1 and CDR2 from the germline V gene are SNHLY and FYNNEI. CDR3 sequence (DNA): TGTGCCAGCAGACAGAACTCTGGAAACACCATATATTTT. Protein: CASRQNSGNTIYF.

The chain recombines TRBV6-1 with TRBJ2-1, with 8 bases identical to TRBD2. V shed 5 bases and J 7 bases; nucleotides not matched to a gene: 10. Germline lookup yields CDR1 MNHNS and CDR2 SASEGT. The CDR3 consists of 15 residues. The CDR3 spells CASSSRGGYLNEQFF. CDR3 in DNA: TGTGCCAGCAGTTCCCGGGGGGGGTATTTGAATGAGCAGTTCTTC.

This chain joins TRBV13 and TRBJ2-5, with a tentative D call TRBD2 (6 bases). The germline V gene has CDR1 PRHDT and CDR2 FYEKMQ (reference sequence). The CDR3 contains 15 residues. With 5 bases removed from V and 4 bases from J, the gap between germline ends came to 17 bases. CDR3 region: CASSQRGLSTETQYF. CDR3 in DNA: TGTGCCAGCAGCCAAAGAGGACTATCAACAGAGACCCAGTACTTC.

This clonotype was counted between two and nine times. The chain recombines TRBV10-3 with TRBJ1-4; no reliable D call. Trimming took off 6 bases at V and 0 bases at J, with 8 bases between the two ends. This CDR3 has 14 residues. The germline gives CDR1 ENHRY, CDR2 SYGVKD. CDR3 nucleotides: TGTGCCATCAGCCCCACTCCAACTAATGAAAAACTGTTTTTT. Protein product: CAISPTPTNEKLFF.

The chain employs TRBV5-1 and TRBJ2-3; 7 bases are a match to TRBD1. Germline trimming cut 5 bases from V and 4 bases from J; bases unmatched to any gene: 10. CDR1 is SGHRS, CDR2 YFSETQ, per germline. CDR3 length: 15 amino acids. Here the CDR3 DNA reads TGCGCCAGCAGGCGGACCGGGACAGCGGCAGATACGCAGTATTTT. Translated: CASRRTGTAADTQYF.

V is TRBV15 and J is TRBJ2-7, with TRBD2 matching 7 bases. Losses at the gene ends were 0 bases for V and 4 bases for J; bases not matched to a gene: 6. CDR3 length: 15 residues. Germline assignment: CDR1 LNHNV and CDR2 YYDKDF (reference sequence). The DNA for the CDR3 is TGTGCCACCAGCAGAGATCCGAGCGGGGCTTACGAGCAGTACTTC. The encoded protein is CATSRDPSGAYEQYF.